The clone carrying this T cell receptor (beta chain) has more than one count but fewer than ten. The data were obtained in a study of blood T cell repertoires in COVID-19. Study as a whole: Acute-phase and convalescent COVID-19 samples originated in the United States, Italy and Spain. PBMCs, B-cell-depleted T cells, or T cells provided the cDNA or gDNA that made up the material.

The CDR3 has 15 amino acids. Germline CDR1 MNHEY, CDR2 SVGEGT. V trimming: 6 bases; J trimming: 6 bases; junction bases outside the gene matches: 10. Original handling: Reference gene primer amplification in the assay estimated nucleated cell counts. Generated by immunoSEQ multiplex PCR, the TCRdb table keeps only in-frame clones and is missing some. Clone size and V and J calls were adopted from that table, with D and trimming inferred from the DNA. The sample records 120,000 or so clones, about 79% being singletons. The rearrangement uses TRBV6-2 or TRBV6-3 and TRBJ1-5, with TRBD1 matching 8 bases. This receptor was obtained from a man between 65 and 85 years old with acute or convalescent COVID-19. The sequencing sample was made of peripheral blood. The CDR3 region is CASSLGQGWPQPQHF. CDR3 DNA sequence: TGTGCCAGCAGCCTCGGACAGGGCTGGCCTCAGCCCCAGCATTTT.